This TCR beta chain was identified during a study of radiation and T cells in renal cell carcinoma. The study, taken as a whole, reports: From baseline, blood top tumor clonotypes peaked at 2 weeks post-radiation.

In the case of this clone: Antigen: not known.

Germline CDR1 is SSHAT and CDR2 is FNYEAQ (reference sequence). This CDR3 contains 13 residues. V lost 5 bases and J 13 bases, leaving 20 bases between the germline ends. Noted time point: blood 4 weeks post-SBRT, at nephrectomy. The treatment: 15 Gy SBRT to primary tumor, nephrectomy 4 weeks later. Assay used: immunoSEQ multiplex PCR; TCRdb lists only in-frame clones, some missing. In the table there are 130,000 to 150,000 clones, 86% of which are singletons. The V gene is TRBV7-7, the J gene TRBJ2-5, with D possibly TRBD1 on 6 matching bases. The receptor comes from a woman in her forties or fifties with renal cell carcinoma. Sequenced material: blood, taken from a patient whose treatment included radiotherapy and nephrectomy. The CDR3 here is CASSPGRGDSTYF. The CDR3 DNA follows: TGTGCCAGCAGCCCGGGCAGGGGCGACTCAACGTACTTC. Variable domain in full (rest from reference TRBV7-7 and TRBJ2-5): GAGVSQSPRYKVTKRGQDVTLRCDPISSHATLYWYQQALGQGPEFLTYFNYEAQPDKSGLPSDRFSAERPEGSISTLTIQRTEQRDSAMYRCASSPGRGDSTYFGPGTRLLVL.